The T cell receptor (beta chain) under discussion was sequenced for a study of shared clonotypes between healthy human individuals. Naive CD8 cells were CD45RO-negative, positively selected for CCR7, excluding terminally differentiated effector memory CD45RA+ cells. Clones were read by immunoSEQ multiplex PCR, and TCRdb kept only the in-frame ones, dropping some. The table records over 2,000,000 clones, about 94% of them present only once. This clone was recorded a few times. Germline V gene data show CDR1 as MGHRA and CDR2 as YSYEKL. This CDR3 comprises 14 residues. The junction had 7 bases not matched to a gene; V was cut back by 4 bases and J by 5 bases.

The specimen sequenced was naive CD8+ T cells from PBMCs. This sequence joins TRBV4-1 and TRBJ1-1; 7 bases are shared with TRBD1. The origin of this receptor is a man between 18 and 35 years old in good health. Some clones in this sample may be carry-over from other donors' samples. The CDR3 region has the DNA TGCGCCAGCAGCCCGTTGACAGGGATGACTGAAGCTTTCTTT. Amino acid sequence: CASSPLTGMTEAFF.